What follows are 2 T cell receptor beta chains derived from one specimen sequenced in a study of blood T cells in healthy people across ages. Combining a sample-barcoded 5' primer with a J-beta primer mix, a second PCR ran for about 7 to 12 cycles. One entry per CDR3 protein results from TCRdb running MiXCR on the 5' RACE reads. This sample has over 1,300,000 distinct CDR3 sequences, with roughly 59% found just once. Sequencing input: blood. The receptors derive from a man aged 18 to 29 in good health.

This sequence joins TRBV20-1 and TRBJ2-7; 9 nucleotides match TRBD1. Germline values: CDR1 DFQATT, CDR2 SNEGSKA (reference sequence). V lost 4 bases and J lost 7; bases outside the gene matches: 11. The CDR3 covers 14 residues. The CDR3 region is CSATIYRGPGEQYF. The CDR3 bases are TGCAGTGCTACCATTTACAGGGGGCCGGGGGAGCAGTACTTC.

In its sample, this clonotype was seen a few times. The V and J genes are TRBV21-1 and TRBJ2-7. TRBV21-1 is given as a pseudogene. The CDR3 runs to 13 residues. Here the CDR3 reads CARTVAENYEQYF. The CDR3 bases are TGTGCCAGGACTGTGGCTGAGAACTACGAGCAGTACTTC.